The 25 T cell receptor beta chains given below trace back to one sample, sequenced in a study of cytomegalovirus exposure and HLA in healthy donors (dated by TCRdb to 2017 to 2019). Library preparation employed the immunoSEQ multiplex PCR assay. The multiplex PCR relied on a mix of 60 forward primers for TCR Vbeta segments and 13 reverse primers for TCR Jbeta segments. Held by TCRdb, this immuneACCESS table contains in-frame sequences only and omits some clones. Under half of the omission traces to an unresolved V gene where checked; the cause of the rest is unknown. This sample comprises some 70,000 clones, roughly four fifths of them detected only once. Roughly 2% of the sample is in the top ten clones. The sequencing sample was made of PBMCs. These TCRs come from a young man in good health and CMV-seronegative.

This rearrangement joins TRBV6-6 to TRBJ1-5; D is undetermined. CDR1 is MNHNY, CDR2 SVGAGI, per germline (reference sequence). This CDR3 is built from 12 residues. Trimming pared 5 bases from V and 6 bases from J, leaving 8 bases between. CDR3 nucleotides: TGTGCCAGCAGTCTCCCGGGTCAGCCCCAGCATTTT. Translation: CASSLPGQPQHF.

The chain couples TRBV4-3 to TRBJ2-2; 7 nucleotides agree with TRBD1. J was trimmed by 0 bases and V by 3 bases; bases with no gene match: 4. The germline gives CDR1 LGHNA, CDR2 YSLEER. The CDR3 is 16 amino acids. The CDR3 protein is CASSQGTGANTGELFF. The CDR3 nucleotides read TGCGCCAGCAGCCAGGGTACAGGGGCGAACACCGGGGAGCTGTTTTTT.

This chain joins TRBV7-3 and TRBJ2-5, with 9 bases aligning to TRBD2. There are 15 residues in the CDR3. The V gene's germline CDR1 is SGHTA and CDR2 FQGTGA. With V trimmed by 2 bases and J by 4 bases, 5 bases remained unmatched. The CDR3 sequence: CASSLYGGRAETQYF. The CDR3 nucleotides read TGTGCCAGCAGCTTATACGGCGGGAGGGCAGAGACCCAGTACTTC.

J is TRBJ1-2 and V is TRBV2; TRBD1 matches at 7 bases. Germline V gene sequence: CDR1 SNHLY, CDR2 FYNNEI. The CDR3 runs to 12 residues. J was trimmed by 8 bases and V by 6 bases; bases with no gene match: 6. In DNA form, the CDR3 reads TGTGCCAGCAGCCCCCGACAGGGAGGCTACACCTTC. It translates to CASSPRQGGYTF.

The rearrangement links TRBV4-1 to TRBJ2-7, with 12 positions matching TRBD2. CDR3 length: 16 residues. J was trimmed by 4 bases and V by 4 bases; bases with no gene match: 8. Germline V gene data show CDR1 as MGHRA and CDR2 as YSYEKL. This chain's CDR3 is CASSPLTGTSGYEQYF. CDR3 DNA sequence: TGCGCCAGCAGCCCGTTAACCGGGACTAGCGGGTACGAGCAGTACTTC.

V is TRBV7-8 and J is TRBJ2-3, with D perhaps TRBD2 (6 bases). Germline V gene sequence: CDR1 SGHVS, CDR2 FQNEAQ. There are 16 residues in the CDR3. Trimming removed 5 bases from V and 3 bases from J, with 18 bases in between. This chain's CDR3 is CASSHVGGASTDTQYF. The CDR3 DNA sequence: TGTGCCAGCAGCCACGTTGGAGGGGCGAGTACAGATACGCAGTATTTT.

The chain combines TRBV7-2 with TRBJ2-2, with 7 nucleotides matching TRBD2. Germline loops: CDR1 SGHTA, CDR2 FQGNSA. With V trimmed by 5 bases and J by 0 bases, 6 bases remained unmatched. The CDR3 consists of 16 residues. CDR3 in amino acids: CASSPRTSPNTGELFF. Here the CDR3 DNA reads TGTGCCAGCAGCCCGAGGACTAGTCCGAACACCGGGGAGCTGTTTTTT.

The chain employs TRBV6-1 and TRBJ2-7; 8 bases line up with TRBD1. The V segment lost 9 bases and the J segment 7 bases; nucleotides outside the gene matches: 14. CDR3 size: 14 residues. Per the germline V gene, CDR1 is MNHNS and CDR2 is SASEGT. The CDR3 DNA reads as TGTGCCAGTGAAGGGGCAGGGGGCAGGGCGGAGCAGTACTTC. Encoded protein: CASEGAGGRAEQYF.

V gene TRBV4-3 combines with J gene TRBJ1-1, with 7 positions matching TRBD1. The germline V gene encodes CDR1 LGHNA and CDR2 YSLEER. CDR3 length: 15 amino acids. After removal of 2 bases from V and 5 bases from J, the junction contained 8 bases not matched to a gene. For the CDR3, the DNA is TGCGCCAGCAGCCAATCTGACAGGGCAGAAACTGAAGCTTTCTTT. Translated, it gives CASSQSDRAETEAFF.

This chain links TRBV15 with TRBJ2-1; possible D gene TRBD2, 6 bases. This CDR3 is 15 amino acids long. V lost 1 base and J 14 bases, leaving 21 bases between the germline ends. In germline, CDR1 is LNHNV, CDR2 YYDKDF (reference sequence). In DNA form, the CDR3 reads TGTGCCACCAGCAGAGGGGAGCTAGCGACCAAGGACGAGTTCTTC. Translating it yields CATSRGELATKDEFF.

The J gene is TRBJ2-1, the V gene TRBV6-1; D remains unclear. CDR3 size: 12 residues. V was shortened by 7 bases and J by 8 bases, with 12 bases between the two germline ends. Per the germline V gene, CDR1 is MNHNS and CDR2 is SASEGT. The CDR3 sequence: CASIFSLDEQFF. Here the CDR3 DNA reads TGTGCCAGCATATTTAGTCTCGATGAGCAGTTCTTC.

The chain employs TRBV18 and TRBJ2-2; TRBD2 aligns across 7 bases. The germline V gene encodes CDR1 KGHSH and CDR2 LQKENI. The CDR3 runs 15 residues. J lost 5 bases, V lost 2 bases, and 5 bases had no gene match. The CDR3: CASSPASGSTGELFF. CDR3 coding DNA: TGTGCCAGCTCACCAGCTAGCGGTTCGACCGGGGAGCTGTTTTTT.

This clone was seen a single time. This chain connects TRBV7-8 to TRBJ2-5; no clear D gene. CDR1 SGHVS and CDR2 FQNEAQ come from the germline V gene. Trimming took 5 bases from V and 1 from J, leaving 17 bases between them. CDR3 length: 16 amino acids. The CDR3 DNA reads TGTGCCAGCAGCCGAAGCATGATGAGCGCCCAAGAGACCCAGTACTTC. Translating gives CASSRSMMSAQETQYF.

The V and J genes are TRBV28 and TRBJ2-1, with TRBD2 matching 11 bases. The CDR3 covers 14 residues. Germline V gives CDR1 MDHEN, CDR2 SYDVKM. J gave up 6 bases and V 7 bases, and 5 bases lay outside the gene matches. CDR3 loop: CASNSGGGLNEQFF. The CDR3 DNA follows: TGTGCCAGCAATAGCGGGGGGGGGCTCAATGAGCAGTTCTTC. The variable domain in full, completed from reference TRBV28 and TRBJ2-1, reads DVKVTQSSRYLVKRTGEKVFLECVQDMDHENMFWYRQDPGLGLRLIYFSYDVKMKEKGDIPEGYSVSREKKERFSLILESASTNQTSMYLCASNSGGGLNEQFFGPGTRLTVL.

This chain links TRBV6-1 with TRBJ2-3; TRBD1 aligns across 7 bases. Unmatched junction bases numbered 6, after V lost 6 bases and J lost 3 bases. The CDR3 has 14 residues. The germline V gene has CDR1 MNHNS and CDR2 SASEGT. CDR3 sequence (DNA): TGTGCCAGCAGCCGCCGGGACAGTACAGATACGCAGTATTTT. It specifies CASSRRDSTDTQYF.

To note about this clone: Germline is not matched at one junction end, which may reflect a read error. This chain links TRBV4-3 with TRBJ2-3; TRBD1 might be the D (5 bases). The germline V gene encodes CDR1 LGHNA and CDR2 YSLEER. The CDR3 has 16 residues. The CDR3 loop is CPSSQAAGSLTDTQYF. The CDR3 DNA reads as TGCCCCAGCAGCCAAGCCGCAGGGTCCCTTACAGATACGCAGTATTTT.

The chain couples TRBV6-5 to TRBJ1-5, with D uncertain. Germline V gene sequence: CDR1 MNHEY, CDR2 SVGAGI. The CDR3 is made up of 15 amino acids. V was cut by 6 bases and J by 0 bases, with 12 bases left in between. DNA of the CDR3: TGTGCCAGCAGAGCGCAGAGCAATAGCAATCAGCCCCAGCATTTT. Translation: CASRAQSNSNQPQHF.

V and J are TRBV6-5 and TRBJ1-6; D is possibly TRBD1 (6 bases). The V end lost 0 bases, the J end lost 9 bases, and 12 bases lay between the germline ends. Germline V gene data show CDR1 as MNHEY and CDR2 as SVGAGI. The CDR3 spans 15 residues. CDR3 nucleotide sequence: TGTGCCAGCAGTTACTCGACAGGAACGAGTTCACCCCTCCACTTT. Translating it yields CASSYSTGTSSPLHF.

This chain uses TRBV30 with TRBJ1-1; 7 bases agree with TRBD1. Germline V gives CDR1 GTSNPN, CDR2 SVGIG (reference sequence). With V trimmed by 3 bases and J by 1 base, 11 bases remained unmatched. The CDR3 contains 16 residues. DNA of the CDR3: TGTGCCTGGAGCCCAATAGGGGACAGATCGAACACTGAAGCTTTCTTT. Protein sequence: CAWSPIGDRSNTEAFF.

CDR3 sequence reads: CASDRGSYEQYF. In DNA, the CDR3 is TGTGCCAGTGACAGGGGATCCTACGAGCAGTACTTC. This sequence joins TRBV6-1 and TRBJ2-7, with 8 bases fitting TRBD1. CDR1 is MNHNS and CDR2 is SASEGT in the germline V gene. Trimming took 9 bases from V and 1 from J; bases not matched to a gene: 2. CDR3 size: 12 residues.

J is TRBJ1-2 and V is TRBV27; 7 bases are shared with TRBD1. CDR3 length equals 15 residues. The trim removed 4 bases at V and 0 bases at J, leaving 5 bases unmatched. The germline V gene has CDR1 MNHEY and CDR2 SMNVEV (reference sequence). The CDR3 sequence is CASSSLTGTNYGYTF. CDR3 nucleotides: TGTGCCAGCAGTTCCTTGACAGGGACTAACTATGGCTACACCTTC.

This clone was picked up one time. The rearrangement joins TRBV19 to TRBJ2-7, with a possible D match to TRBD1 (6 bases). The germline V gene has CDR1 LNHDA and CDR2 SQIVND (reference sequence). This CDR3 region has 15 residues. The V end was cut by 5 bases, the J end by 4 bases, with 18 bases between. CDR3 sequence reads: CASSWQGPLGYEQYF. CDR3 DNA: TGTGCCAGTAGTTGGCAGGGGCCATTAGGTTACGAGCAGTACTTC.

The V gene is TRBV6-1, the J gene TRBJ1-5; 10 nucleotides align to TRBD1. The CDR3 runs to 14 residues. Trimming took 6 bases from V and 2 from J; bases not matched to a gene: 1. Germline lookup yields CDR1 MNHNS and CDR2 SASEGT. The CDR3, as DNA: TGTGCCAGCAGCGGGACAGGGGGCAATCAGCCCCAGCATTTT. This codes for CASSGTGGNQPQHF.

The CDR3 here is CASSLGEYMGNEQFF. The CDR3 DNA reads as TGTGCCAGCAGCTTAGGGGAGTATATGGGCAATGAGCAGTTCTTC. This chain connects TRBV11-2 to TRBJ2-1; D is perhaps TRBD2 (5 bases). This CDR3 is built from 15 residues. The germline V gene encodes CDR1 SGHAT and CDR2 FQNNGV. The V end lost 1 base, the J end lost 6 bases, and 13 bases lay between the germline ends.

The CDR3 here is CASRTETSMNTEAFF. The DNA of the CDR3 is TGTGCCAGCCGTACTGAGACATCCATGAACACTGAAGCTTTCTTT. This chain joins TRBV28 and TRBJ1-1, with D unresolved. Germline CDR1 reads MDHEN; CDR2 reads SYDVKM. Trimming removed 8 bases from V and 0 bases from J, with 16 bases in between. The CDR3 sequence is 15 residues long.